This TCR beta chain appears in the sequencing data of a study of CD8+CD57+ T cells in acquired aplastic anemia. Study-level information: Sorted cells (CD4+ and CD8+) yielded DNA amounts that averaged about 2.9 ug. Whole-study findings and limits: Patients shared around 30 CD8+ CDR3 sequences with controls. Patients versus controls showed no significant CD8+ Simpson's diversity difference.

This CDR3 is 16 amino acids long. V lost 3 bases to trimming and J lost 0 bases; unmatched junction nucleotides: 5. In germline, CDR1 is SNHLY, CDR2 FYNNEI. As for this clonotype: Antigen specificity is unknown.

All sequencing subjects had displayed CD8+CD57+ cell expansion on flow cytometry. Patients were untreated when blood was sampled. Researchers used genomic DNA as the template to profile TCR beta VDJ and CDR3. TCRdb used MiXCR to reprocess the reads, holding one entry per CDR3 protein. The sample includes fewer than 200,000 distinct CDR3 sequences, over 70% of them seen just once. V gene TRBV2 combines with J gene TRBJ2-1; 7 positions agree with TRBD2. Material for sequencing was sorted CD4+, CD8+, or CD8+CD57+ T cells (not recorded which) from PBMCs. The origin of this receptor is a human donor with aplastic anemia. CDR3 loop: CASSDWGGGSYNEQFF. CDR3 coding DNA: TGTGCCAGCAGTGATTGGGGCGGGGGCTCCTACAATGAGCAGTTCTTC.